The T cell receptor beta chain under discussion was sequenced for a study of shared clonotypes between healthy human individuals. Overall study results and limits: Some clonotypes were shared by all four sorted-subset donors, while others were not shared. The non-shared ones had lower generation probabilities than the shared ones.

Germline CDR1 SGHDT, CDR2 YYEEEE. The CDR3 consists of 15 residues. V lost 0 bases and J lost 2; bases outside the gene matches: 1. About this clone: The antigen is not known. This sample includes further DNA sequences coding for the same CDR3.

The assay was run at deep level. Clones were read by immunoSEQ multiplex PCR, and TCRdb kept only the in-frame ones, dropping some. Of millions of clones listed, roughly 96% were seen once; the top ten hold 0.13%. Sequenced input: naive CD4+ T cells sorted from blood. Regarding subset: CD45RA+ positively selected. The V and J genes are TRBV5-6 and TRBJ2-3; TRBD2 matches 9 bases. This TCR was recovered from a man younger than 30 in good health. This chain's CDR3 is CASSLGLAVTDTQYF. CDR3 DNA: TGTGCCAGCAGCTTGGGACTAGCGGTCACAGATACGCAGTATTTT. Using reference TRBV5-6 and TRBJ2-3 for the parts outside the CDR3, the full variable domain is DAGVTQSPTHLIKTRGQQVTLRCSPKSGHDTVSWYQQALGQGPQFIFQYYEEEERQRGNFPDRFSGHQFPNYSSELNVNALLLGDSALYLCASSLGLAVTDTQYFGPGTRLTVL.